This entry describes one TCR beta chain. No cognate antigen has been identified for it. The sample holds no much larger clone one base away, and base qualities are not on file. For sequencing of the TCRbeta CDR3 region, genomic DNA was extracted from the sorted cells. TCRbeta CDR3 regions were sequenced using the immunoSEQ Assay. TCRdb limited this immuneACCESS table to in-frame rearrangements with V and J called. A share of clones is missing; checked studies link under half to unresolved V genes, and the rest is unexplained. The table for this sample lists about 8,300 clones; more than 65% of them were counted only once. The leading ten clones occupy less than 50% of the sample. Including cysteine and phenylalanine, the CDR3 has 14 amino acids. The entry retains the CDR3 DNA only, 42 bases that are in frame from base 1. CDR1 and CDR2 are drawn from the germline V gene: SGDLS, YYNGEE. At the junction V is shortened by 0 bases and J by 2 bases, with 6 bases in between.

These data originate in a study of OX40 agonist ivuxolimab in advanced cancers. In terms of the full investigation: Ivuxolimab, which targeted the costimulatory receptor OX40 (CD134), was an agonistic, fully human IgG2 monoclonal antibody. Partial responses were achieved by three dose-escalation patients, of whom one had hepatocellular carcinoma and two had cutaneous melanoma. Prior anti-PD-1, anti-PD-L1 or anti-CTLA-4 therapy was permitted, and approximately 41% of dose-escalation patients had received checkpoint inhibitors. Intravenous ivuxolimab was administered to patients every 2 weeks at six dose levels: 0.01, 0.1, 0.3, 1.5, 3 and 10 mg/kg. Of the roughly 51 patients in dose escalation, around 20 had hepatocellular carcinoma, roughly 15 had melanoma, 9 had renal cell carcinoma and 9 had head and neck cancer. The paper covers the monotherapy dose-escalation part of the phase I ivuxolimab trial, which included N ≈ 57 patients. In the dose-escalation cohort, 65% to 85% of patients were male, and the mean age was around 60 years with a range of roughly 20 to 79. The purpose of peripheral TCRbeta sequencing was to test whether ivuxolimab changed TCR sequence diversity and led to clonal T-cell expansion. What the study reported, not specific to this receptor: The antigen specificity of the clonally expanded peripheral T cells was not determined. At doses from 0.1 to 3.0 mg/kg, clonal expansion was seen in both CD4+ and CD8+ blood T cells between baseline and week 6. Low levels of normalized T-cell clonal expansion were also seen in some patients who did not respond. After ivuxolimab, expanded clones were on average more numerous among CD8+ T cells than among CD4+ T cells. In the 0.1-3.0 mg/kg groups, partial responders were among the patients with the lowest normalized peripheral clonal expansion, particularly in CD8+ T cells.

Patients with a history of autoimmune disease or receiving systemic immunosuppression were excluded from the trial. Peripheral blood for TCR sequencing was collected from all dose cohorts at baseline, on cycle 4 day 1, and on cycle 7 day 1. Samples were obtained from an open-label, multicenter, first-in-human phase I dose-escalation trial of ivuxolimab. Adults with locally advanced or metastatic melanoma, renal cell, hepatocellular, or head and neck squamous cell carcinoma were enrolled in the trial. Before TCR sequencing, CD4+ and CD8+ T cells were separately sorted from peripheral blood. In this chain, TRBV9 is recombined with TRBJ1-5, and perhaps TRBD1 as D gene, on 5 matching bases. The source material was CD4+ or CD8+ T cells sorted from blood, sampled in a trial of the OX40 agonist ivuxolimab. This sequence originates from an adult with an advanced solid tumor such as melanoma, head and neck, liver or kidney cancer. In nucleotides, the sequence is TGTGCCAGCAGCGTAGGAGGGGGCAATCAGCCCCAGCATTTT. It translates to CASSVGGGNQPQHF. This CDR3, with the reference TRBV9 and TRBJ1-5 proteins standing in past its ends, gives the full variable domain DSGVTQTPKHLITATGQRVTLRCSPRSGDLSVYWYQQSLDQGLQFLIQYYNGEERAKGNILERFSAQQFPDLHSELNLSSLELGDSALYFCASSVGGGNQPQHFGDGTRLSIL.